Presented here are 21 T cell receptor beta chains from one specimen sequenced in a study of read filtering for tumor transcriptome and immune sequencing. This library used approximately 0.4 ug RNA and molecular barcoded adaptors spanning alpha/delta and beta/gamma chains. MiXCR was run by TCRdb on the reads, yielding one entry per CDR3 protein. The table has 30,000 to 40,000 distinct CDR3 sequences, about an eighth seen once; the top ten hold approximately 37%. The sample taken for sequencing was a population of CD138-negative cells sorted from bone marrow. These receptors were collected from a donor aged 40 or over with multiple myeloma.

This clonotype was counted a single time. A much larger clonotype is one base distant, so this may be a read error. The chain has TRBV7-2 and TRBJ2-1; D not certain. The V end lost 3 bases, the J end lost 0 bases, and 6 bases lay between the germline ends. In germline, CDR1 is SGHTA, CDR2 FQGNSA. The CDR3 contains 14 residues. The CDR3 nucleotides read TGTGCCAGCAGCTTGCCAAGCTCCTACAATGAGCAGTTCTTC. It translates to CASSLPSSYNEQFF.

This clonotype came up many times. This CDR3 reads CASSHKSTNTEAFF. For the CDR3, the DNA is TGTGCCAGCAGCCACAAGTCAACGAACACTGAAGCTTTCTTT. The gene calls are TRBV6-1 and TRBJ1-1, with D unresolved. Germline-derived CDR1 and CDR2 are MNHNS and SASEGT. This CDR3 has 14 residues. The germline V and J ends were trimmed by 6 bases and 1 base, with 12 bases remaining between them.

The chain is built from TRBV6-6 and TRBJ1-2, with D perhaps matching TRBD1 (6 bases). Germline V CDR1 and CDR2: MNHNY, SVGAGI (reference sequence). This CDR3 contains 13 residues. V dropped 7 bases and J dropped 4 bases, with 13 bases sitting between them. The CDR3 nucleotides are TGTGCCAGCAAGCCCCCAGGGGCCTATGGCTACACCTTC. It specifies CASKPPGAYGYTF.

About this clonotype: A much bigger clone sits one base away, suggesting this may be a read error. The chain is built from TRBV5-1 and TRBJ1-2; D is unresolved. Germline CDR1 SGHRS, CDR2 YFSETQ. The CDR3 has 14 residues. Here the CDR3 reads CASSSGGSNYDYTF. The DNA of the CDR3 is TGCGCCAGCAGCTCCGGAGGCTCTAACTATGACTACACCTTC.

This clonotype came up many times. This sequence joins TRBV10-1 and TRBJ2-3; 8 bases are shared with TRBD1. V lost 3 bases to trimming and J lost 5 bases; unmatched junction nucleotides: 10. The CDR3 consists of 16 residues. The germline CDR1 and CDR2 sequences are WNHNN and SYGVQD (reference sequence). CDR3 region: CASSDNGQGKVDTQYF. The CDR3 DNA follows: TGCGCCAGCAGTGACAACGGACAGGGAAAGGTAGATACGCAGTATTTT.

Ten or more counts support this clonotype. This chain connects TRBV24-1 to TRBJ1-1; a weak D match, TRBD1 (6 bases). Germline loops: CDR1 KGHDR, CDR2 SFDVKD. The V end lost 4 bases, the J end lost 2 bases, and 10 bases lay between the germline ends. This CDR3 region has 14 residues. The CDR3 DNA sequence: TGTGCCACCAGTGACTCGGGACACAACACTGAAGCTTTCTTT. This sequence encodes CATSDSGHNTEAFF.

This clonotype has ten or more counts. A far bigger clonotype differs at one base, so this is likely a read error. This chain joins TRBV2 and TRBJ2-1, with D possibly TRBD1 on 6 matching bases. The germline CDR1 and CDR2 sequences are SNHLY and FYNNEI. V lost 7 bases to trimming and J lost 10 bases, with 17 bases between them. The CDR3 spans 13 residues. CDR3 coding DNA: TGTGCCAGCAACCAGGGGTGGCCCTACGAGCAGTTCTTC. Translated, it gives CASNQGWPYEQFF.

V usage is TRBV7-2 and J usage is TRBJ2-3; 8 bases fit TRBD2. V shed 1 base, J shed 4 bases, and the junction held 10 bases outside the gene matches. The CDR3 has 17 residues. Germline V gene sequence: CDR1 SGHTA, CDR2 FQGNSA. The CDR3 protein is CASSLDAPGGPSDTQYF. The CDR3 nucleotides read TGTGCCAGCAGCTTAGATGCGCCGGGGGGGCCATCAGATACGCAGTATTTT.

This clonotype appeared many times. A junction end diverges from the germline sequence, so it may reflect a read error. V usage is TRBV14 and J usage is TRBJ2-7; TRBD1 agrees at 7 bases. The CDR3 consists of 12 residues. Germline V gene lookup returns CDR1 SGHDN and CDR2 FVKESK. The CDR3 sequence: CASSPYGTALRF. The CDR3 coding sequence is TGTGCCAGCAGTCCTTACGGGACAGCCCTCCGCTTC.

Remarks on this clonotype: A much larger clone sits a single nucleotide away, making a read error possible. V is TRBV5-1 and J is TRBJ2-1; 7 nucleotides align to TRBD1. CDR1 and CDR2 (germline): SGHRS, YFSETQ. There are 14 residues in the CDR3. The CDR3 region has the DNA TGCGCCAGCAGCCCGGGACAGTCCTACAATGGGCAGTTCTTC. It is translated as CASSPGQSYNGQFF.

This clonotype was counted at least ten times. The rearrangement uses TRBV20-1 and TRBJ2-5; tentatively, D is TRBD1 (5 bases). CDR3 length: 14 residues. Germline lookup yields CDR1 DFQATT and CDR2 SNEGSKA (reference sequence). The V end lost 5 bases, the J end lost 4 bases, and 17 bases lay between the germline ends. The CDR3 bases are TGCAGTGCTCATCCCCCAGGGCCGGGAGAGACCCAGTACTTC. It is translated as CSAHPPGPGETQYF.

This clonotype was found a few times. A much larger clone is a single base away; this may be a read error. The chain couples TRBV12-3 or TRBV12-4 to TRBJ1-2; 7 bases align to TRBD1. This CDR3 is 12 amino acids long. The CDR3 is CASVGQNYSYTF. The CDR3 DNA is TGTGCCAGCGTGGGACAGAACTATAGCTACACCTTC.

The chain carries TRBV9 and TRBJ2-2; D not certain. The CDR3 contains 15 residues. Trimming removed 0 bases at V and 1 base at J, with 7 bases between. Germline V gene lookup returns CDR1 SGDLS and CDR2 YYNGEE. The CDR3 region has the DNA TGTGCCAGCAGCGTAGAAGGACGGAACACCGGGGAGCTGTTTTTT. Its protein product is CASSVEGRNTGELFF.

There are many counts of this clonotype. The rearrangement uses TRBV20-1 and TRBJ2-1; D is unresolved. Germline V gives CDR1 DFQATT, CDR2 SNEGSKA (reference sequence). The CDR3 covers 15 residues. Trimming pared 4 bases from V and 9 bases from J, leaving 22 bases between. The CDR3: CSAIQITGSTSEQFF. As DNA, the CDR3 is TGCAGTGCTATACAGATTACCGGGTCTACGAGTGAGCAGTTCTTC.

This clonotype was counted at least ten times. CDR3 bases: TGTGCCAGCAGCTTACTCAGGGACAGTATCTACGAGCAGTACTTC. Residues: CASSLLRDSIYEQYF. The chain uses TRBV7-8 and TRBJ2-7; TRBD1 agrees at 7 bases. With V trimmed by 2 bases and J by 3 bases, 7 bases remained unmatched. Looked up from germline, CDR1 is SGHVS and CDR2 is FQNEAQ. CDR3 size: 15 residues.

This clonotype was counted many times. This chain connects TRBV5-1 to TRBJ2-3, with D perhaps TRBD1 (5 bases). Trimming removed 4 bases at V and 2 bases at J, with 11 bases between. Germline V gives CDR1 SGHRS, CDR2 YFSETQ. This CDR3 has 14 residues. CDR3 sequence: CASSLDSYTDTQYF. The CDR3 DNA follows: TGCGCCAGCAGCCTAGACAGTTACACAGATACGCAGTATTTT. The whole variable domain, remainder taken from reference TRBV5-1 and TRBJ2-3, is KAGVTQTPRYLIKTRGQQVTLSCSPISGHRSVSWYQQTPGQGLQFLFEYFSETQRNKGNFPGRFSGRQFSNSRSEMNVSTLELGDSALYLCASSLDSYTDTQYFGPGTRLTVL.

This clonotype was counted between two and nine times. The chain links TRBV29-1 to TRBJ1-3; D is unresolved. V dropped 5 bases and J dropped 0 bases, with 5 bases sitting between them. The CDR3 has 12 residues. CDR1 and CDR2 (germline): SQVTM, ANQGSEA. CDR3 residues: CSVSASGNTIYF. As DNA, the CDR3 is TGCAGCGTTTCGGCCTCTGGAAACACCATATATTTT.

On this clonotype: At one end, the junction sequence differs from germline, possibly due to a read error. The chain is built from TRBV4-2 and TRBJ2-3; possibly TRBD2 for D (6 bases). CDR1 is LGHNA, CDR2 YNFKEQ, per germline. This CDR3 is built from 11 residues. In DNA, the CDR3 is TGCGCCAGCAGCCGCGGGGAAGAGCAGTATTTT. Amino acids: CASSRGEEQYF.

This clonotype has ten or more counts. This chain connects TRBV3-1 to TRBJ2-3, with TRBD2 matching over 9 bases. This CDR3 has 16 residues. V trimming: 4 bases; J trimming: 3 bases; junction bases outside the gene matches: 8. Germline V gene lookup returns CDR1 LGHDT and CDR2 YNNKEL (reference sequence). CDR3 nucleotides: TGTGCCAGCAGCCGTGCGGCGGGGGGGGCAACAGATACGCAGTATTTT. This sequence encodes CASSRAAGGATDTQYF.

This clonotype was seen ten or more times. The chain is built from TRBV10-2 and TRBJ2-2, with D uncertain. The germline CDR1 and CDR2 sequences are WSHSY and SAAADI. The length of the CDR3 is 13 residues. V was clipped by 1 base and J by 6 bases, with 6 bases between them. CDR3 nucleotide sequence: TGCGCCAGCAGTGAGTTAGGGCCCGGGGAGCTGTTTTTT. It codes for CASSELGPGELFF.

This clonotype was observed a handful of times. A single base is all that separates this from a far larger clone, so a read error is likely. J is TRBJ2-7 and V is TRBV20-1; TRBD2 matches 14 bases. Per the germline V gene, CDR1 is DFQATT and CDR2 is SNEGSKA (reference sequence). The trim removed 5 bases at V and 7 bases at J, leaving 7 bases unmatched. The CDR3 consists of 14 residues. The CDR3 DNA sequence: TGCAGTGCTCTGGGACTAGCGGGGGACAATGAGCAGTACTTC. It translates to CSALGLAGDNEQYF.